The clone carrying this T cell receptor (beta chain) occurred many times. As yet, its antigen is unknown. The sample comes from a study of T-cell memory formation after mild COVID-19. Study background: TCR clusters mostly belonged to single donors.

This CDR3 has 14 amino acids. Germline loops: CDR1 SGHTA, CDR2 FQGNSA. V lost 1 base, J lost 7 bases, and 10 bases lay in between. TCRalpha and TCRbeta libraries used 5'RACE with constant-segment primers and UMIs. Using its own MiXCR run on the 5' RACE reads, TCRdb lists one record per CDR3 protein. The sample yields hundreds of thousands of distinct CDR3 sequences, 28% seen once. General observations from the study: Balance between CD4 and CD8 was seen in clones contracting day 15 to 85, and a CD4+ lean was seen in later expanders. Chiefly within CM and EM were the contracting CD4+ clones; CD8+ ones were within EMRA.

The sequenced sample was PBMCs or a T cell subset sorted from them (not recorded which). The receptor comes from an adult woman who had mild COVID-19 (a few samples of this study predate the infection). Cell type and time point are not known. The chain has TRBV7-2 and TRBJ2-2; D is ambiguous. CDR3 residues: CASSLGWGGGELFF. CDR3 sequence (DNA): TGTGCCAGCAGCTTAGGTTGGGGTGGCGGGGAGCTGTTTTTT.